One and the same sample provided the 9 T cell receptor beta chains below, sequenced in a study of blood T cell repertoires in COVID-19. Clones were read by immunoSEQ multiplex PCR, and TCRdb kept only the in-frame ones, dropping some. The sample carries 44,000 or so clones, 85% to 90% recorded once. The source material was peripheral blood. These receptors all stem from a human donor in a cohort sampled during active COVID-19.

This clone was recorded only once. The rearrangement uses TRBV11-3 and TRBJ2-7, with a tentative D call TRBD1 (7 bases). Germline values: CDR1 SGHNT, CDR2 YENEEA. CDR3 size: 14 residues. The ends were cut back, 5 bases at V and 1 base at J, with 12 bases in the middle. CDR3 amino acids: CASSPGGTSYEQYF. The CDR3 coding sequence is TGTGCCAGCAGCCCAGGGGGGACATCCTACGAGCAGTACTTC.

As DNA, the CDR3 is TGCAGCTTACCCGGGGCAGGGGGACTGACAGATACGCAGTATTTT. It translates to CSLPGAGGLTDTQYF. The chain uses TRBV29-1 and TRBJ2-3; maybe TRBD1 (7 bases). The CDR3 length is 15 residues. Trimming took off 8 bases at V and 3 bases at J, with 21 bases between the two ends. Germline CDR1 SQVTM, CDR2 ANQGSEA.

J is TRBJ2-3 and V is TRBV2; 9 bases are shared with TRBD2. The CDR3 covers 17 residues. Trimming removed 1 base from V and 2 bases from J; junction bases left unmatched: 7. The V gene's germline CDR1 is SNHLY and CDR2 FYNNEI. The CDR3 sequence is CASSEGWLAGHTDTQYF. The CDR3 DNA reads TGTGCCAGCAGTGAAGGATGGCTAGCGGGGCACACAGATACGCAGTATTTT.

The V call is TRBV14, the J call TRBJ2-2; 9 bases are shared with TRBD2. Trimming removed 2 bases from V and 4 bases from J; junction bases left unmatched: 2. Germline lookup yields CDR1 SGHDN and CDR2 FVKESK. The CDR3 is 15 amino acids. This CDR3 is CASSQRLAVTGELFF. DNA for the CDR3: TGTGCCAGCAGCCAACGACTAGCGGTCACCGGGGAGCTGTTTTTT.

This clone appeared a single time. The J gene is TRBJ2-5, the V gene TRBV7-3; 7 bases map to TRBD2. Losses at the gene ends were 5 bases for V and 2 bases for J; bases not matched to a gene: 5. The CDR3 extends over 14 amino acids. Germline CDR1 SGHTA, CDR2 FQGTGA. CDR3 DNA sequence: TGTGCCAGCAGCGAGAGCGGGGAGCAAGAGACCCAGTACTTC. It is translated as CASSESGEQETQYF.

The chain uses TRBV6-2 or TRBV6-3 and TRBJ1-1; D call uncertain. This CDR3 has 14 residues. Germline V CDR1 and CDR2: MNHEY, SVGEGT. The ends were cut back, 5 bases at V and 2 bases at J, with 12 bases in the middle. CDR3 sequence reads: CASSVTGFNTEAFF. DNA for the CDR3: TGTGCCAGCAGTGTTACCGGGTTTAACACTGAAGCTTTCTTT.

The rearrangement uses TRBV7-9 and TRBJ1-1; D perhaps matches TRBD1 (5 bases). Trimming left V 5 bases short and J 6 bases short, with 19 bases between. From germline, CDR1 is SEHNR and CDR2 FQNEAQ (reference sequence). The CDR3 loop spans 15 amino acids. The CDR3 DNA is TGTGCCAGCAGCCGAGAGGGAGGGGATAAGGCTGAAGCTTTCTTT. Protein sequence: CASSREGGDKAEAFF.

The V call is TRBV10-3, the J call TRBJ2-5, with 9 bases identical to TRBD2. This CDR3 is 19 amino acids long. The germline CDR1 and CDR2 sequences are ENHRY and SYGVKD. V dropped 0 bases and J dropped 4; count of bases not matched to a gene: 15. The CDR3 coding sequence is TGTGCCATCAGTGAGTCTGCTCAGCGGGGGGCTGTCGGCAGAGAGACCCAGTACTTC. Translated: CAISESAQRGAVGRETQYF.

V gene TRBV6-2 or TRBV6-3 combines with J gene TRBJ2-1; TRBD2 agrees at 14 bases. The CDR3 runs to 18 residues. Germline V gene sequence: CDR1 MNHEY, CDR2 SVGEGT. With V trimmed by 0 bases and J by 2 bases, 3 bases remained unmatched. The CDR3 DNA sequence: TGTGCCAGCAGTTACTCGAGGACTAGCGGGGGGACCTACAATGAGCAGTTCTTC. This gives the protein CASSYSRTSGGTYNEQFF.